This T cell receptor (beta chain) was profiled in a study of T cell responses to AZD1222 COVID-19 vaccine. On the study more broadly: Second-dose groups at about 4 or about 12 weeks were pooled. Notes on the study in general: Spike was spanned by vaccine-associated CD4 TCRs, which were dominant at 160-218 and 743-854. Reportedly, nearly half the spike-specific TCRs target unmutated variant regions.

Profiled with immunoSEQ multiplex PCR; TCRdb holds only in-frame clones, not every one. The sample has about 94,000 clones, more than 70% seen once. Germline CDR1 is MNHEY and CDR2 is SVGAGI. This CDR3 contains 15 residues. V was clipped by 6 bases and J by 5 bases; unmatched bases: 6. Concerning this clone: What it binds is unknown.

Source: peripheral blood, taken on day 0 of AZD1222 vaccination. This receptor was obtained from an adult in good health. The chain has TRBV6-5 and TRBJ1-6, with TRBD1 matching 8 bases. The CDR3 sequence: CASSAIQGDNSPLHF. In DNA, the CDR3 is TGTGCCAGCAGCGCGATACAGGGGGATAATTCACCCCTCCACTTT.